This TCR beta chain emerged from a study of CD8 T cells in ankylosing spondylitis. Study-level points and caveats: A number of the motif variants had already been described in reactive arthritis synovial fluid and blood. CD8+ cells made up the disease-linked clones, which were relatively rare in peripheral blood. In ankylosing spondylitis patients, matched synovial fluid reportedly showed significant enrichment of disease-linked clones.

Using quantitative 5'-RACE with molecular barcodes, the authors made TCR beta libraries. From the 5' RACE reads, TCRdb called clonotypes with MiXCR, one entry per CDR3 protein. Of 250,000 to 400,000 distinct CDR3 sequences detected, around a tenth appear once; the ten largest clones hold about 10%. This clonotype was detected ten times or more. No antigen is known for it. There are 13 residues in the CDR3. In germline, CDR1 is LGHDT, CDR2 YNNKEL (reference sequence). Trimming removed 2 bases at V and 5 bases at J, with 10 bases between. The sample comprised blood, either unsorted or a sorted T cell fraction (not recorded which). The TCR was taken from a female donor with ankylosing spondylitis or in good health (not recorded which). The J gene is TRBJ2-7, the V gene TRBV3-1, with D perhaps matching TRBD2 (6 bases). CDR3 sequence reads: CASSQTTSNEQYF. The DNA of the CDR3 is TGTGCCAGCAGCCAAACGACTAGTAACGAGCAGTACTTC.